The rows below give T cell receptor beta chains drawn from one sample of a study of OX40 agonist ivuxolimab in advanced cancers. The method was immunoSEQ multiplex PCR; TCRdb's version includes in-frame clones alone and lacks a portion of them. The sample lists 15,000 to 25,000 clones, roughly 80% seen once, with around 14% in the top ten. Specimen: CD4+ or CD8+ T cells sorted from blood, collected in a trial of the OX40 agonist ivuxolimab. These receptors were taken from an adult with an advanced solid tumor such as melanoma, head and neck, liver or kidney cancer. CDR3s include the opening cysteine and the closing phenylalanine or tryptophan. Fields, in order: clone size, D gene, J gene, V gene, CDR3 DNA, CDR3 protein. A D gene is named only where the DNA matches it firmly. Size tells how often a clone was seen (once, few, many) or the class of an expanded clone, and some rows leave it out.

- | - | TRBJ2-2 | TRBV19 | TGTGCCAGTAGTATAGGGACCCTGCTCCACACCGGGGAGCTGTTTTTT | CASSIGTLLHTGELFF
- | TRBD1 | TRBJ1-2 | TRBV6-5 | TGTGCCAGCAGTTTCTCCCTAACAGGGGTTAACTATGGCTACACCTTC | CASSFSLTGVNYGYTF
- | - | TRBJ2-7 | TRBV5-1 | TGCGCCAGCAGCTTGAGTTGGGAGTCCTACGAGCAGTACTTC | CASSLSWESYEQYF
once | - | TRBJ1-5 | TRBV7-2 | TGTGCCAGCAGCTTAGAACTAAATCAGCCCCAGCATTTT | CASSLELNQPQHF
- | TRBD2 | TRBJ2-1 | TRBV27 | TGTGCCAGCAGTCGTCTCGACGCGGGGGGTCGAAATGAGCAGTTCTTC | CASSRLDAGGRNEQFF
- | - | TRBJ2-1 | TRBV7-3 | TGTGCCAGCAGCTTAAGCAGGGATACCTACAATGAGCAGTTCTTC | CASSLSRDTYNEQFF
- | - | TRBJ2-5 | TRBV7-9 | TGTGCCAGCAGCTCCCCGGGTGTGGAGACCCAGTACTTC | CASSSPGVETQYF
once | TRBD2 | TRBJ2-7 | TRBV28 | TGTGCCAGCATCCCAGGGGCGGGAGGGCCTGCCGAGCAGTACTTC | CASIPGAGGPAEQYF
- | TRBD2 | TRBJ2-2 | TRBV5-1 | TGCGCCAGCAGCTGGCGGACTAGCGGGAACACCGGGGAGCTGTTTTTT | CASSWRTSGNTGELFF
- | - | TRBJ2-3 | TRBV30 | TGTGCCTGGAGTAGGGCCCCCACAGATACGCAGTATTTT | CAWSRAPTDTQYF
- | - | TRBJ1-2 | TRBV28 | TGTGCCAGCAGTTTACCAGGGGCCCTCCCCTATGGCTACACCTTC | CASSLPGALPYGYTF
- | TRBD2 | TRBJ2-3 | TRBV5-4 | TGTGCCAGCAGCTTGGAACTAGCGGGGACAGATACGCAGTATTTT | CASSLELAGTDTQYF
- | - | TRBJ2-4 | TRBV15 | TGTGCCACCAGCAGAGATGGCGGACTAGCCAAAAACATTCAGTACTTC | CATSRDGGLAKNIQYF
- | TRBD1 | TRBJ2-1 | TRBV19 | TGTGCCAGTAGTACCGCCAGGGGGCGCATTGTCATGGAGCCACAGTTCTTC | CASSTARGRIVMEPQFF
few | TRBD1 | TRBJ2-5 | TRBV7-8 | TGTGCCAGCAGCTTAGCAAGACAGGGAAGGGCCCAGTACTTC | CASSLARQGRAQYF
few | - | TRBJ1-6 | TRBV21-1 | TGTGCCAGCAGCAAAGCGCTGCAGGGATGGTCACCCCTCCACTTT | CASSKALQGWSPLHF
medium-sized | - | TRBJ2-7 | TRBV7-9 | TGTGCCAGCAGCTTAACGGGGGACGAGCAGTACTTC | CASSLTGDEQYF
- | - | TRBJ1-1 | TRBV15 | TGTGCCACCAGCAGAGATTTCGGGGACACTGAAGCTTTCTTT | CATSRDFGDTEAFF
- | TRBD2 | TRBJ2-3 | TRBV5-4 | TGTGCCAGCAGCGCCGGGACTAGCGGCCGAGATACGCAGTATTTT | CASSAGTSGRDTQYF
- | TRBD2 | TRBJ2-5 | TRBV7-3 | TGTGCCAGCAGCAGGACTAGCGGGAGAGGAGAGACCCAGTACTTC | CASSRTSGRGETQYF
- | - | TRBJ1-5 | TRBV28 | TGTGCCAGCTGCCCGGCCAGCGATAGCAATCAGCCCCAGCATTTT | CASCPASDSNQPQHF
few | - | TRBJ1-1 | TRBV6-1 | TGTGCCAGCAGAAGGTTTGTGGGTCTGGGCACTGAAGCTTTCTTT | CASRRFVGLGTEAFF